The source of this T cell receptor beta chain is a study of technical replicates of blood from several donors. Assay: immunoSEQ multiplex PCR; the TCRdb copy retains only in-frame clones and omits some. Among under 95,000 clones, about 93% were seen once, and the ten largest hold 0.25% to 0.3%. There are 14 residues in the CDR3. V lost 2 bases, J lost 0 bases, and 9 bases lay in between. CDR1 is GTSNPN, CDR2 SVGIG, per germline (reference sequence). The specimen was T cells isolated from PBMCs. The V call is TRBV30, the J call TRBJ2-3; D perhaps matches TRBD1 (5 bases). This sequence originates from a human donor in good health. For the CDR3, the DNA is TGTGCCTGGAGTACAGGACGTAGCACAGATACGCAGTATTTT. It yields the protein CAWSTGRSTDTQYF. Filled out from reference TRBV30 and TRBJ2-3, the complete variable domain reads SQTIHQWPATLVQPVGSPLSLECTVEGTSNPNLYWYRQAAGRGLQLLFYSVGIGQISSEVPQNLSASRPQDRQFILSSKKLLLSDSGFYLCAWSTGRSTDTQYFGPGTRLTVL.